A selection of T cell receptor beta chains follows, all from one sample in a study of cytomegalovirus exposure and HLA in healthy donors. Some clones are missing from TCRdb's copy, which holds only in-frame ones; the method was immunoSEQ multiplex PCR. Of about 110,000 clones listed, about 70% are singletons. Sequenced input: PBMCs. These receptors came from a man aged 25-40 years in good health and CMV-seronegative. The conserved cysteine and the conserved F or W are not part of the CDR3 here.

len: 11; v_gene: TRBV29-1; j_gene: TRBJ1-1; CDR3aa: SVSLRTVTEAF
len: 12; v_gene: TRBV10-3; j_gene: TRBJ2-7; CDR3aa: AAGLAGESYEQY
len: 13; v_gene: TRBV5-4; j_gene: TRBJ2-1; CDR3aa: ASSYSGSSYNEQF
len: 13; v_gene: TRBV14; j_gene: TRBJ1-6; CDR3aa: ASSQDRGVQSPLH
len: 11; v_gene: TRBV7-9; j_gene: TRBJ2-1; CDR3aa: ASASGTYNEQF
len: 14; v_gene: TRBV14; j_gene: TRBJ2-3; CDR3aa: ASSQDAGATTDTQY
len: 13; v_gene: TRBV5-6; j_gene: TRBJ2-3; CDR3aa: ASSHSSGRSDTQY
len: 12; v_gene: TRBV5-1; j_gene: TRBJ1-4; CDR3aa: ASSLDGDAEKLF
len: 11; v_gene: TRBV15; j_gene: TRBJ2-5; CDR3aa: ATSRPTKETQY
len: 13; v_gene: TRBV13; j_gene: TRBJ2-5; CDR3aa: ASSQFRQGQETQY
len: 11; v_gene: TRBV11-2; j_gene: TRBJ1-5; CDR3aa: ASSPGGNQPQH
len: 12; v_gene: TRBV19; j_gene: TRBJ2-3; CDR3aa: ASSLMSSTDTQY
len: 12; v_gene: TRBV7-3; j_gene: TRBJ1-1; CDR3aa: ASSLTSINTEAF
len: 12; v_gene: TRBV2; j_gene: TRBJ2-1; CDR3aa: ASSGATGNNEQF